Listed below are T cell receptor beta chains from one sample, sequenced in a study of cytomegalovirus exposure and HLA in healthy donors. Method: immunoSEQ multiplex PCR; TCRdb's copy keeps in-frame clones and lacks some. The repertoire table contains 70,000 or so clones. Sequences were obtained from PBMCs. The receptors stem from a man aged 35 to 55 in good health and CMV-seronegative. CDR3s include the opening cysteine and the closing phenylalanine or tryptophan. The D gene is left open where the match is weak.

d_call	v_call	j_call	cdr3_aa	cdr3_nt
TRBD1	TRBV5-1	TRBJ2-7	CASRPGDRGVHEQYF	TGCGCCAGCCGACCCGGGGACAGGGGTGTCCACGAGCAGTACTTC
TRBD1	TRBV6-1	TRBJ2-3	CASSATGVVTQYF	TGTGCCAGCAGTGCTACAGGGGTGGTTACGCAGTATTTT
TRBD1	TRBV30	TRBJ2-7	CAWNTAGTGGYEQYF	TGTGCCTGGAACACCGCCGGGACAGGAGGTTACGAGCAGTACTTC
.	TRBV19	TRBJ1-2	CASTPPGANYGYTF	TGTGCCAGTACCCCCCCAGGGGCTAACTATGGCTACACCTTC
.	TRBV6-5	TRBJ1-5	CASSDWNQPQHF	TGTGCCAGCAGCGACTGGAATCAGCCCCAGCATTTT
.	TRBV30	TRBJ1-5	CAWAKEGNQPQHF	TGTGCCTGGGCAAAGGAGGGAAATCAGCCCCAGCATTTT
TRBD1	TRBV11-3	TRBJ2-7	CASSLATGAEQYF	TGTGCCAGCAGCTTAGCCACAGGGGCCGAGCAGTACTTC
.	TRBV9	TRBJ1-6	CASSVDPSSSYNSPLHF	TGTGCCAGCAGCGTAGACCCGAGTAGCTCCTATAATTCACCCCTCCACTTT
.	TRBV2	TRBJ2-7	CASFRDYEQYF	TGTGCCAGCTTCAGGGACTACGAGCAGTACTTC
TRBD1	TRBV11-3	TRBJ2-7	CASSLPFDRGKYEQYF	TGTGCCAGCAGCTTACCGTTTGACAGGGGAAAATACGAGCAGTACTTC
.	TRBV5-1	TRBJ1-4	CASSPVEPVEKLFF	TGCGCCAGCAGCCCGGTAGAACCCGTGGAAAAACTGTTTTTT
TRBD2	TRBV29-1	TRBJ2-1	CSAGTSGGASSDNEQFF	TGCAGCGCCGGGACTAGCGGGGGGGCGAGCTCCGACAATGAGCAGTTCTTC
TRBD1	TRBV29-1	TRBJ1-1	CSVETQGQGYTEAFF	TGCAGCGTTGAAACCCAGGGACAGGGGTACACTGAAGCTTTCTTT
.	TRBV19	TRBJ2-3	CASSIGASDFSGTDTQYF	TGTGCCAGTAGTATTGGTGCGTCAGACTTCTCCGGCACAGATACGCAGTATTTT
.	TRBV5-1	TRBJ2-1	CASSLGQKKSYNEQFF	TGCGCCAGCAGCTTGGGGCAGAAAAAGTCCTACAATGAGCAGTTCTTC
.	TRBV18	TRBJ1-2	CASSSPTGRVDYGYTF	TGTGCCAGCTCATCTCCTACAGGGCGGGTAGACTATGGCTACACCTTC
TRBD1	TRBV30	TRBJ1-6	CAWAGQGNSPLHF	TGTGCCTGGGCGGGACAGGGGAATTCACCCCTCCACTTT
TRBD2	TRBV4-1	TRBJ2-2	CASSPLGSGGAGTGELFF	TGCGCCAGCAGCCCTCTAGGTAGCGGGGGGGCGGGCACCGGGGAGCTGTTTTTT
TRBD1	TRBV2	TRBJ1-6	CASRARTGGNSPLHF	TGTGCCAGCAGGGCTCGGACAGGGGGGAATTCACCCCTCCACTTT
TRBD1	TRBV6-1	TRBJ2-2	CASSGGTGNTGELFF	TGTGCCAGCAGTGGAGGGACAGGGAACACCGGGGAGCTGTTTTTT
TRBD1	TRBV11-1	TRBJ1-2	CASSFVNPTGGNYGYTF	TGTGCCAGCAGCTTCGTAAATCCCACAGGGGGCAACTATGGCTACACCTTC